A selection of T cell receptor beta chains follows, all from one sample in a study of T cell responses to AZD1222 COVID-19 vaccine. Profiled with immunoSEQ multiplex PCR; TCRdb holds only in-frame clones, not every one. The data hold some 110,000 clones, with approximately 92% observed a single time. The source was peripheral blood, collected 28 days after the second AZD1222 dose. The receptor source for this set is an adult who received the AZD1222 COVID-19 vaccine. The CDR3 runs from the conserved cysteine through the conserved F or W. Fields, in order: clone size, V gene, D gene, J gene, CDR3 protein, CDR3 DNA. D genes are given only for firm matches. Rows may omit the clone size; those that give it use once, few, many or a size class.

>-|TRBV19|-|TRBJ1-5
CASSSRSNQPQHF
TGTGCCAGTAGTTCAAGGAGCAATCAGCCCCAGCATTTT
>once|TRBV3-1/TRBV3-2|TRBD1|TRBJ1-4
CASSQARGQGGMLF
TGTGCCAGCAGCCAAGCAAGGGGACAGGGAGGGATGCTTTTT
>-|TRBV2|TRBD1|TRBJ2-6
CATTGAGANVLTF
TGTGCCACCACAGGGGCTGGGGCCAACGTCCTGACTTTC
>-|TRBV5-1|-|TRBJ2-5
CASREGAQETQYF
TGCGCCAGCAGAGAGGGAGCCCAAGAGACCCAGTACTTC
>-|TRBV11-2|-|TRBJ1-4
CASSPGLGGEKLFF
TGTGCCAGCAGCCCGGGTCTTGGAGGTGAAAAACTGTTTTTT
>-|TRBV7-2|-|TRBJ2-2
CASSLGLYNTGELFF
TGTGCCAGCAGCTTGGGACTCTATAACACCGGGGAGCTGTTTTTT
>-|TRBV7-9|TRBD2|TRBJ2-5
CASSLRGTSSQETQYF
TGTGCCAGCAGCTTACGCGGGACTAGCTCCCAAGAGACCCAGTACTTC
>-|TRBV29-1|-|TRBJ2-1
CSVETVADYNEQFF
TGCAGCGTTGAAACGGTGGCGGACTACAATGAGCAGTTCTTC
>-|TRBV4-2|TRBD1|TRBJ2-7
CASSRRQGTGNYEQYF
TGTGCCAGCAGCCGCCGACAGGGGACCGGGAACTACGAGCAGTACTTC
>-|TRBV27|-|TRBJ2-7
CASSLRWAGTAYEQYF
TGTGCCAGCAGTTTACGCTGGGCCGGGACCGCCTACGAGCAGTACTTC
>-|TRBV7-2|-|TRBJ1-5
CASSPGPFLGPQHF
TGTGCCAGCAGCCCGGGACCGTTCTTGGGGCCCCAGCATTTT
>-|TRBV19|TRBD1|TRBJ1-1
CASSITGGNTEAFF
TGTGCCAGTAGTATTACAGGGGGGAACACTGAAGCTTTCTTT
>-|TRBV30|-|TRBJ2-7
CAWSALPGADEQYF
TGTGCCTGGAGTGCTTTGCCAGGGGCAGACGAGCAGTACTTC
>once|TRBV4-2|TRBD1|TRBJ1-5
CASSQEWGQSLNQPQHF
TGTGCCAGCAGCCAAGAATGGGGACAGTCTCTAAATCAGCCCCAGCATTTT
>-|TRBV29-1|TRBD2|TRBJ2-1
CSTRLAGGPEVRRDEQFF
TGCAGCACCCGACTAGCGGGAGGGCCAGAGGTTCGTCGGGATGAGCAGTTCTTC
>-|TRBV18|-|TRBJ1-1
CASSPPRDRTEAFF
TGTGCCAGCTCACCACCGCGGGATCGCACTGAAGCTTTCTTT
>once|TRBV27|-|TRBJ2-7
CASGELTIPYEQYF
TGTGCCAGCGGGGAGTTGACTATCCCCTACGAGCAGTACTTC
>-|TRBV5-5|TRBD1|TRBJ2-5
CASSLGTGALETQYF
TGTGCCAGCAGCTTAGGGACAGGGGCACTTGAGACCCAGTACTTC
>-|TRBV28|-|TRBJ1-5
CASSLGGGAQPQHF
TGTGCCAGCAGTCTAGGGGGGGGTGCTCAGCCCCAGCATTTT
>once|TRBV5-6|TRBD2|TRBJ2-7
CASSISGRGSYEQYF
TGTGCCAGCAGCATTAGCGGGAGAGGAAGTTACGAGCAGTACTTC
>-|TRBV24-1|-|TRBJ2-7
CATSEGGTVYEQYF
TGTGCCACCAGTGAGGGAGGGACAGTTTACGAGCAGTACTTC
>-|TRBV19|TRBD1|TRBJ2-1
CASSTGTGGYNEQFF
TGTGCCAGTAGTACTGGGACAGGGGGCTACAATGAGCAGTTCTTC
>-|TRBV29-1|TRBD2|TRBJ2-7
CSVDVAGGYEQYF
TGCAGCGTTGACGTAGCGGGAGGGTACGAGCAGTACTTC
>few|TRBV14|TRBD2|TRBJ2-7
CASSPSGGNSGVKYF
TGTGCCAGCAGCCCCTCGGGGGGAAATAGCGGGGTGAAGTACTTC
>-|TRBV19|TRBD2|TRBJ2-1
CASSGGLVYNEQFF
TGTGCCAGCTCCGGGGGACTAGTTTATAATGAGCAGTTCTTC
>-|TRBV7-8|TRBD2|TRBJ2-1
CASTPREAGGNNEQFF
TGTGCCAGCACCCCCCGGGAGGCGGGAGGGAACAATGAGCAGTTCTTC
>once|TRBV19|TRBD2|TRBJ2-2
CASSSIGLGSGELFF
TGTGCCAGTAGTAGTATCGGACTAGGTTCCGGGGAGCTGTTTTTT
>-|TRBV27|TRBD2|TRBJ2-2
CASSSFAGGSGELFF
TGTGCCAGCAGTTCGTTCGCGGGAGGGTCCGGGGAGCTGTTTTTT
>-|TRBV5-1|-|TRBJ2-3
CASSQRVLETDTQYF
TGCGCCAGCTCTCAGAGGGTTTTGGAGACAGATACGCAGTATTTT
>-|TRBV5-6|-|TRBJ2-7
CASSLDRIYEQYF
TGTGCCAGCAGCTTGGACAGAATCTACGAGCAGTACTTC
>-|TRBV15|-|TRBJ2-2
CATSRGGGQLTGELFF
TGTGCCACCAGCAGAGGGGGGGGACAGCTCACCGGGGAGCTGTTTTTT
>-|TRBV19|TRBD1|TRBJ1-2
CASQGQLYGYTF
TGTGCCAGCCAGGGACAGCTATATGGCTACACCTTC
>-|TRBV6-5|-|TRBJ2-7
CASSALRGHEQYF
TGTGCCAGCAGCGCCCTGCGGGGTCACGAGCAGTACTTC
>-|TRBV28|-|TRBJ2-1
CASMSRDRQYNEQFF
TGTGCCAGCATGAGTAGGGACCGCCAGTACAATGAGCAGTTCTTC
>once|TRBV10-3|-|TRBJ2-3
CAISDEVAPRGTDTQYF
TGTGCCATCAGTGATGAAGTAGCGCCAAGGGGCACAGATACGCAGTATTTT
>-|TRBV10-3|-|TRBJ2-3
CAISESGGSTDTQYF
TGTGCCATCAGTGAGTCCGGGGGAAGCACAGATACGCAGTATTTT
>-|TRBV5-4|-|TRBJ2-5
CASSFWGSQETQYF
TGTGCCAGCAGCTTCTGGGGGTCTCAAGAGACCCAGTACTTC
>once|TRBV27|TRBD2|TRBJ2-1
CASSSHTSGSSNEQFF
TGTGCCAGCAGTTCCCATACTAGCGGGAGTTCCAATGAGCAGTTCTTC
>few|TRBV5-6|TRBD1|TRBJ2-7
CASSFGSGGEQYF
TGTGCCAGCAGCTTTGGATCAGGGGGCGAGCAGTACTTC
>-|TRBV15|-|TRBJ2-6
CATSRDHSGANVLTF
TGTGCCACCAGCAGAGATCACTCTGGGGCCAACGTCCTGACTTTC
>once|TRBV7-9|-|TRBJ2-6
CASSLGGAGANVLTF
TGTGCCAGCAGCTTAGGGGGGGCTGGGGCCAACGTCCTGACTTTC
>-|TRBV14|-|TRBJ2-1
CASSQVTGSEQFF
TGTGCCAGCAGCCAAGTCACTGGCAGTGAGCAGTTCTTC
>-|TRBV9|TRBD2|TRBJ2-3
CASSAASGITDTQYF
TGTGCCAGCAGCGCCGCTAGCGGGATCACAGATACGCAGTATTTT